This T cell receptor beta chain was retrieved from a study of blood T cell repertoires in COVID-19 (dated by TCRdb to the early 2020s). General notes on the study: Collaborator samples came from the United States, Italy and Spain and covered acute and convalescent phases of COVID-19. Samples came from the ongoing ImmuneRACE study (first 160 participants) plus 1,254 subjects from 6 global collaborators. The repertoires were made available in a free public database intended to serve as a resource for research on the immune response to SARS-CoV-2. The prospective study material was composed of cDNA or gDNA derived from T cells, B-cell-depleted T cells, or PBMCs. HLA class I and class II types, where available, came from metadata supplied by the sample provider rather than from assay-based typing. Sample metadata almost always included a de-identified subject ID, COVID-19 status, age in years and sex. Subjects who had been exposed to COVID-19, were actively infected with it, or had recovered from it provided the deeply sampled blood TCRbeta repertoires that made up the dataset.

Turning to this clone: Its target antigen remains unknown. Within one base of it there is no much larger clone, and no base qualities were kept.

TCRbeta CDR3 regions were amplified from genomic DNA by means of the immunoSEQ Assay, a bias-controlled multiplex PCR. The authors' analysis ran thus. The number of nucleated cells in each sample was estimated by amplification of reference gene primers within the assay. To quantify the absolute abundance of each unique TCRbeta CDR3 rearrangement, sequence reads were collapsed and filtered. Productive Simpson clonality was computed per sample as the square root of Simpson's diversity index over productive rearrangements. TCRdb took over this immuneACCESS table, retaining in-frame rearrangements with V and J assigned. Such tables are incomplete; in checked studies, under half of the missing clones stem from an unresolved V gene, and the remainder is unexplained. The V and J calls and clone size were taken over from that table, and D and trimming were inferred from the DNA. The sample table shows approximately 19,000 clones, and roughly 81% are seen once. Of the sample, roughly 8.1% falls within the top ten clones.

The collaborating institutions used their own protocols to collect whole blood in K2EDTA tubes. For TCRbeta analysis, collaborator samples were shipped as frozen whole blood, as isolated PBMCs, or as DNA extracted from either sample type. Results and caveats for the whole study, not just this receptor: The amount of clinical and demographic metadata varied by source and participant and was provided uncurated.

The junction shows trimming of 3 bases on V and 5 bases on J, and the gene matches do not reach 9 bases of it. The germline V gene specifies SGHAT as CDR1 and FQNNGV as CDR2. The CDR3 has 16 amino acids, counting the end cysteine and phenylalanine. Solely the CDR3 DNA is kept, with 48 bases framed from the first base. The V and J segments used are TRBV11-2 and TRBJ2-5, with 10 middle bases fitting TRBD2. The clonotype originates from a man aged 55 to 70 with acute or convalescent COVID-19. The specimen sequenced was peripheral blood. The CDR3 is CASSFNVAGGSETQYF. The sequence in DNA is TGTGCCAGCAGCTTTAATGTAGCGGGGGGTAGTGAGACCCAGTACTTC.